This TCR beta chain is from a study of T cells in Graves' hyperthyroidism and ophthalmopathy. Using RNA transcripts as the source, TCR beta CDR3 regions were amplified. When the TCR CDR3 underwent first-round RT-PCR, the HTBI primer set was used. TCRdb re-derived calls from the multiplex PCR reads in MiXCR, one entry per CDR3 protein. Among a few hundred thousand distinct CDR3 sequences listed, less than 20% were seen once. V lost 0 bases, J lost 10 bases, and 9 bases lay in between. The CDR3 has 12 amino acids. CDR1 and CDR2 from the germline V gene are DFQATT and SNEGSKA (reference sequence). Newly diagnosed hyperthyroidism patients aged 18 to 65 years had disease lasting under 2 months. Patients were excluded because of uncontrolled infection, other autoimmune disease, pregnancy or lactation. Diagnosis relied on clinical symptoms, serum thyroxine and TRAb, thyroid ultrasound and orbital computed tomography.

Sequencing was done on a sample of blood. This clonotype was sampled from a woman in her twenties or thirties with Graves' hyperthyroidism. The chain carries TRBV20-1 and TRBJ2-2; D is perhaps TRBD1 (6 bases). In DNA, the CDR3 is TGCAGTGCTAGAGAAGGGGGAGCGGAGCTGTTTTTT. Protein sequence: CSAREGGAELFF.